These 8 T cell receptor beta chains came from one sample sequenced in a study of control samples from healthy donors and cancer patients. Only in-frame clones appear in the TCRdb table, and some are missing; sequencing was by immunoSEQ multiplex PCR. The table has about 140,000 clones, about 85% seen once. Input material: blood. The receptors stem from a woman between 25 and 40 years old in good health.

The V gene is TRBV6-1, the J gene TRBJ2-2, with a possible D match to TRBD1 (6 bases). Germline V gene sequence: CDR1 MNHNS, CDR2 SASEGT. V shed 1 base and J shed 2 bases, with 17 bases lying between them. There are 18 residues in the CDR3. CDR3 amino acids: CASSEGFGQLLNTGELFF. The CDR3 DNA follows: TGTGCCAGCAGTGAAGGTTTCGGACAGCTACTAAACACCGGGGAGCTGTTTTTT.

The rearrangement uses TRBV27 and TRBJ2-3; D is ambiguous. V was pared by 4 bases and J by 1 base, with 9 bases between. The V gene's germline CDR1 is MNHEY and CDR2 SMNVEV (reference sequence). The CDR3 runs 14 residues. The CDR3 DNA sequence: TGTGCCAGCAGTTGGAGTGTGGGCACAGATACGCAGTATTTT. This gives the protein CASSWSVGTDTQYF.

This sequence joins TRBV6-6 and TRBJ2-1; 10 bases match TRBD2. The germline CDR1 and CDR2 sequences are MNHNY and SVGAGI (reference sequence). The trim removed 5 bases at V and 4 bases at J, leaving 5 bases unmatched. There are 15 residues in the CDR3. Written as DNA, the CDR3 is TGTGCCAGCAGTCAGATAGCGGGAGGATACAATGAGCAGTTCTTC. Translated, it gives CASSQIAGGYNEQFF.

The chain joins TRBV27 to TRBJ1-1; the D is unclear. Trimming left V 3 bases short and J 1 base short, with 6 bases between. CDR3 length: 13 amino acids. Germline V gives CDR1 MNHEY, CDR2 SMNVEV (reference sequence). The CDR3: CASSFSENTEAFF. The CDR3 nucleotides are TGTGCCAGCAGTTTTAGTGAGAACACTGAAGCTTTCTTT.

The CDR3 loop is CASSIDPFSGNTLQETQYF. Written as DNA, the CDR3 is TGTGCCAGTAGTATAGACCCCTTCTCCGGGAACACGTTACAAGAGACCCAGTACTTC. V usage is TRBV19 and J usage is TRBJ2-5; perhaps TRBD2 as D (5 bases). V lost 0 bases, J lost 2 bases, and 22 bases lay in between. Germline lookup yields CDR1 LNHDA and CDR2 SQIVND (reference sequence). The CDR3 is made up of 19 amino acids.

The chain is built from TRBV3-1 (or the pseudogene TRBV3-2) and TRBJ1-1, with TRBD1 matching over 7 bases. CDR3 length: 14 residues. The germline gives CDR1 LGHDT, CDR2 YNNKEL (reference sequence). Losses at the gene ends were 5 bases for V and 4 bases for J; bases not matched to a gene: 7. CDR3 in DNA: TGTGCCAGCAGCGCAACGACAGGGTCCACTGAAGCTTTCTTT. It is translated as CASSATTGSTEAFF.

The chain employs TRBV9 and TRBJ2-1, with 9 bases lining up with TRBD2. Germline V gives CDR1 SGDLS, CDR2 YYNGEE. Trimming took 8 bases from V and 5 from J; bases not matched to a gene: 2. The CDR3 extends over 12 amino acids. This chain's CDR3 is CASGLANNEQFF. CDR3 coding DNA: TGTGCCAGTGGACTAGCGAACAATGAGCAGTTCTTC.

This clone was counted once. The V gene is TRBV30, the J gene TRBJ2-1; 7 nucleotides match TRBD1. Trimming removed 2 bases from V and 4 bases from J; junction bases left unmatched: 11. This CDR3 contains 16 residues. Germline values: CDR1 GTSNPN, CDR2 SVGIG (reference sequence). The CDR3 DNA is TGTGCCTGGAGTTTAGAGGGGGCAGCGTTTTACAATGAGCAGTTCTTC. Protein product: CAWSLEGAAFYNEQFF.